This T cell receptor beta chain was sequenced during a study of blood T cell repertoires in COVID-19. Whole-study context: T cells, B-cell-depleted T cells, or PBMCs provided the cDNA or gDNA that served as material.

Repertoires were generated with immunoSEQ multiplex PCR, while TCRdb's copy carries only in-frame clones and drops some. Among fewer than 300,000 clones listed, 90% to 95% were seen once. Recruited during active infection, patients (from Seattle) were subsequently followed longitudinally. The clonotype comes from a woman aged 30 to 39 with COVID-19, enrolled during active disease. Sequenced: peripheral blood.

The CDR3, as DNA: TGTGCCAGCAGTTGGGAGAGGAACACTGAAGCTTTCTTT. Amino acids: CASSWERNTEAFF. V gene TRBV12-3 or TRBV12-4 combines with J gene TRBJ1-1, with no clear D. The CDR3 contains 13 residues. The V and J ends lost 4 bases and 1 base respectively, with 7 bases between them.